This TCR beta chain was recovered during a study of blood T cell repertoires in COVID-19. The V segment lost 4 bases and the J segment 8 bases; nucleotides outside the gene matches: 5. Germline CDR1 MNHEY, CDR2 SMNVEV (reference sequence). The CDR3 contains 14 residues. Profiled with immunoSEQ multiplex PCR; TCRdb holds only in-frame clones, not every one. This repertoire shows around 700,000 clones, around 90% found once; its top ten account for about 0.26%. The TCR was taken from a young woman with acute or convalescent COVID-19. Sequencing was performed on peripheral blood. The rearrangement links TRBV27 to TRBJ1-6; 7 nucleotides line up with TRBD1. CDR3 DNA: TGTGCCAGCAGTTCGACAGGGAAGGATTCACCCCTCCACTTT. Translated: CASSSTGKDSPLHF.